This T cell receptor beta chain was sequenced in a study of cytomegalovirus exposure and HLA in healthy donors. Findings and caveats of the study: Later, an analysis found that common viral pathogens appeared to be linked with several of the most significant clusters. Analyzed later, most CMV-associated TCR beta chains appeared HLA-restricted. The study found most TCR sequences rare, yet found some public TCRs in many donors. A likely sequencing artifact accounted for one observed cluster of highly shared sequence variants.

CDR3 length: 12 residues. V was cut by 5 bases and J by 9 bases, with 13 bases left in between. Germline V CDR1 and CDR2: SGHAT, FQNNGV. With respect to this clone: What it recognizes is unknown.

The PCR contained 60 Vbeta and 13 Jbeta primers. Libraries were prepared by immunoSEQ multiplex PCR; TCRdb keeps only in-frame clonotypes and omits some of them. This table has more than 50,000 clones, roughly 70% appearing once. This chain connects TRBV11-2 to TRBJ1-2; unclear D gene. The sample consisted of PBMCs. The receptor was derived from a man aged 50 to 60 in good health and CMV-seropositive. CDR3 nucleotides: TGTGCCAGCAGCCCCCCAACTAGGAGCTACACCTTC. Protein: CASSPPTRSYTF. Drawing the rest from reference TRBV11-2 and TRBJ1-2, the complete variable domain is EAGVAQSPRYKIIEKRQSVAFWCNPISGHATLYWYQQILGQGPKLLIQFQNNGVVDDSQLPKDRFSAERLKGVDSTLKIQPAKLEDSAVYLCASSPPTRSYTFGSGTRLTVV.